In this sample, the clone carrying this T cell receptor (beta chain) turned up once. The sample is drawn from a study of blood T cell repertoires in COVID-19. Study information: The cDNA or gDNA used as material had been derived from T cells, B-cell-depleted T cells, or PBMCs.

Per the authors' pipeline: It was from reference gene primer amplification that nucleated cell counts were estimated. Profiled with immunoSEQ multiplex PCR; TCRdb holds only in-frame clones, not every one. D and trimming were read from the DNA, whereas the V and J calls and clone size are those reported in that table. Of about 260,000 clones in the sample, roughly 86% were seen once. Trimming pared 6 bases from V and 0 bases from J, leaving 6 bases between. From germline, CDR1 is MGHDK and CDR2 SYGVNS. The CDR3 runs 12 residues. The receptor was derived from a man aged 35-49 years with active or convalescent COVID-19. The chain combines TRBV25-1 with TRBJ2-7; weak D call: TRBD1 (5 bases). Sequencing was performed on peripheral blood. The CDR3 is CASSRDSYEQYF. As DNA, the CDR3 is TGTGCCAGCAGCAGGGACTCCTACGAGCAGTACTTC.